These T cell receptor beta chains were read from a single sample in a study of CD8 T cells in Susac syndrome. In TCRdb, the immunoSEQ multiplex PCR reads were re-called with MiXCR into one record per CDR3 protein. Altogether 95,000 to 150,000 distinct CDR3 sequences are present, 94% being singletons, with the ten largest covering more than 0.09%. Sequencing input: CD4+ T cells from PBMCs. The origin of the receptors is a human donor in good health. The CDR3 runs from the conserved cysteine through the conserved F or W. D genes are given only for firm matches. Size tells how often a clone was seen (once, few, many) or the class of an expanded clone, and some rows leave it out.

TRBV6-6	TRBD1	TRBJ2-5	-	CASSYGTEETQYF	TGTGCCAGCAGTTACGGGACAGAAGAGACCCAGTACTTC
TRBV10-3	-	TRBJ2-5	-	CAISSNGETQYF	TGTGCCATCAGTTCGAACGGAGAGACCCAGTACTTC
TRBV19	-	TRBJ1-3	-	CASRVGNTIYF	TGTGCCAGTAGAGTTGGAAACACCATATATTTT
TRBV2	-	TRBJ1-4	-	CASSETVRSNEKLFF	TGTGCCAGCAGTGAAACCGTACGGAGTAATGAAAAACTGTTTTTT
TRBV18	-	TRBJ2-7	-	CASSPTSRGEQYF	TGTGCCAGCTCACCAACTAGCAGGGGCGAGCAGTACTTC
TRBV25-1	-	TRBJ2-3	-	CASSESGTRSTDTQYF	TGTGCCAGCAGTGAAAGCGGCACCAGAAGCACAGATACGCAGTATTTT
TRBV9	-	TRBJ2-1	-	CASSVEGRGGYNEQFF	TGTGCCAGCAGCGTAGAGGGGCGGGGTGGCTACAATGAGCAGTTCTTC
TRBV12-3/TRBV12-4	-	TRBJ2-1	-	CASRTLGSGNNEQFF	TGTGCCAGCAGAACCCTAGGCTCCGGGAACAATGAGCAGTTCTTC
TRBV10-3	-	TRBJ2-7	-	CAITTTGLYEQYF	TGTGCCATTACAACCACGGGACTGTACGAGCAGTACTTC
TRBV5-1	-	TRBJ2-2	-	CASSLLSQGPNTGELFF	TGCGCCAGCAGCTTGTTATCCCAGGGACCTAACACCGGGGAGCTGTTTTTT
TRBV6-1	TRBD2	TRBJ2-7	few	CASSRGGLQGEQYF	TGTGCCAGCAGCCGGGGAGGGCTGCAAGGGGAGCAGTACTTC
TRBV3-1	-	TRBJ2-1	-	CASSQKGGEQFF	TGTGCCAGCAGCCAAAAGGGGGGAGAACAGTTCTTC
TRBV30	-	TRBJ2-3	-	CAWSDGNTDTQYF	TGTGCCTGGAGCGACGGGAACACAGATACGCAGTATTTT
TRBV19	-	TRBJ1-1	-	CASSMRAGNTEAFF	TGTGCCAGTAGTATGCGGGCAGGGAACACTGAAGCTTTCTTT
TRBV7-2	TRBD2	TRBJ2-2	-	CASSPPTSRNTGELFF	TGTGCCAGCAGCCCACCGACTAGCAGGAACACCGGGGAGCTGTTTTTT
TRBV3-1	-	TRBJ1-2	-	CASSQALPGGYTF	TGTGCCAGCAGCCAAGCCCTTCCCGGAGGCTACACCTTC
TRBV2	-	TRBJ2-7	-	CASKDRYNYEQYF	TGTGCCAGCAAAGACAGGTACAATTACGAGCAGTACTTC
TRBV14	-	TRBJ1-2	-	CASSQEGSANYGYTF	TGTGCCAGCAGCCAAGAGGGCAGCGCTAACTATGGCTACACCTTC
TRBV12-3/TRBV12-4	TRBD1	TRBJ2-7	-	CASSHRDRGNEQYF	TGTGCCAGCAGTCACCGGGACAGGGGGAACGAGCAGTACTTC
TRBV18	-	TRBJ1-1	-	CASSPQGSNTEAFF	TGTGCCAGCTCACCACAGGGATCGAACACTGAAGCTTTCTTT
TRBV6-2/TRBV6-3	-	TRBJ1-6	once	CASSYRTEPLNSPLHF	TGTGCCAGCAGTTACAGGACAGAACCATTGAATTCACCCCTCCACTTT
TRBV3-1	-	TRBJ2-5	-	CATLLLEGPQETQYF	TGTGCCACCCTCCTATTGGAGGGCCCTCAAGAGACCCAGTACTTC
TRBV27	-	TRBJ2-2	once	CASRDGEGGELFF	TGTGCCAGCAGGGACGGGGAAGGGGGGGAGCTGTTTTTT
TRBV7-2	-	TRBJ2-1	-	CASSFSGDEQFF	TGTGCCAGCAGCTTTTCGGGGGATGAGCAGTTCTTC
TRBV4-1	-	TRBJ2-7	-	CASSQEGEEQYF	TGCGCCAGCAGCCAAGAGGGTGAAGAGCAGTACTTC
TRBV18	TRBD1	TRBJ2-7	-	CASSPRDRVYEQYF	TGTGCCAGCTCACCACGAGACAGGGTCTACGAGCAGTACTTC
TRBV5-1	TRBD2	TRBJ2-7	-	CASSLAAGGVWEQYF	TGCGCCAGCAGCTTGGCCGCGGGAGGGGTTTGGGAGCAGTACTTC
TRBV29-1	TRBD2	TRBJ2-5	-	CSVVGTSGRGLRETQYF	TGCAGCGTTGTCGGGACTAGCGGGAGAGGGTTAAGGGAGACCCAGTACTTC
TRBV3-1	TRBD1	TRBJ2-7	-	CASSQDDRVPEQYF	TGTGCCAGCAGCCAAGATGACAGGGTACCCGAGCAGTACTTC
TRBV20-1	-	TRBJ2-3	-	CSARGPDTQYF	TGCAGTGCTAGGGGCCCAGATACGCAGTATTTT
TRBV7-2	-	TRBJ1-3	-	CASSLAEVSGNTIYF	TGTGCCAGCAGCTTAGCGGAAGTCTCTGGAAACACCATATATTTT
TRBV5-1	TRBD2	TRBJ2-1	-	CASSFYSYGLARNLSNADNEQFF	TGCGCCAGCAGCTTCTATTCTTACGGACTAGCGCGGAATCTAAGCAATGCCGACAATGAGCAGTTCTTC
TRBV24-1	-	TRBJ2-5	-	CATSNTGMYQETQYF	TGTGCCACCAGTAATACGGGAATGTACCAAGAGACCCAGTACTTC
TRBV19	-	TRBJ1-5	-	CASSIPRQPQHF	TGTGCCAGTAGTATCCCCCGGCAGCCCCAGCATTTT
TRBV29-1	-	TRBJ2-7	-	CSAADSYEQYF	TGCAGCGCGGCTGACTCCTACGAGCAGTACTTC
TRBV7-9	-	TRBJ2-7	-	CASSSHRIDEQYF	TGTGCCAGCAGCTCACATCGCATCGACGAGCAGTACTTC
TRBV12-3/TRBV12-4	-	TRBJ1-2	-	CASSTRDYGYTF	TGTGCCAGCAGTACGCGGGACTATGGCTACACCTTC
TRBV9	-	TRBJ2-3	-	CASSVIGFTDTQYF	TGTGCCAGCAGCGTAATCGGATTCACAGATACGCAGTATTTT
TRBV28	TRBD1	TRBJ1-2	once	CASSPAGTAGSNYGYTF	TGTGCCAGCAGTCCAGCCGGGACAGCGGGTAGTAACTATGGCTACACCTTC
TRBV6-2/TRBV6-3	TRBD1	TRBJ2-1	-	CASRRPGGRRDNEQFF	TGTGCCAGCAGGCGGCCAGGGGGCAGAAGGGACAATGAGCAGTTCTTC
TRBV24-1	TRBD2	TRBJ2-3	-	CATSAQREDSGTDTQYF	TGTGCCACCAGTGCTCAGCGGGAGGACTCTGGCACAGATACGCAGTATTTT
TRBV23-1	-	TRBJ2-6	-	CAGPGSGANVLTF	TGCGCCGGCCCCGGCTCTGGGGCCAACGTCCTGACTTTC
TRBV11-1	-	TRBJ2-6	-	CASTLDGANVLTF	TGTGCCAGCACCCTGGATGGGGCCAACGTCCTGACTTTC
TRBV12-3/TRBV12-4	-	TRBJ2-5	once	CASSFFGETQYF	TGTGCCAGCAGTTTTTTCGGGGAGACCCAGTACTTC
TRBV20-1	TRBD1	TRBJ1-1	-	CSARTGIGTEAFF	TGCAGTGCTAGGACAGGGATCGGCACTGAAGCTTTCTTT
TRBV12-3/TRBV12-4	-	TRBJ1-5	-	CASSRREKPQHF	TGTGCCAGCAGTCGAAGGGAAAAACCCCAGCATTTT
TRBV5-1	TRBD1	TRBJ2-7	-	CASSLNSLGQGHEQYF	TGCGCCAGCAGCTTGAATTCTTTGGGACAGGGCCACGAGCAGTACTTC
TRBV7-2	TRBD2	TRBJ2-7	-	CASSPGRTSGYAYEQYF	TGTGCCAGCAGCCCAGGTCGGACTAGCGGGTACGCCTACGAGCAGTACTTC